This section outlines one TCR beta chain sequence together with its context. This sample stems from a study of blood T cell repertoires in COVID-19. Background on the study: Samples came from the United States, Italy and Spain, spanning acute and convalescent COVID-19. T cells, B-cell-depleted T cells, or PBMCs supplied cDNA or gDNA.

In the authors' workflow: Cell counts per sample came from amplifying reference gene primers. Method: immunoSEQ multiplex PCR; TCRdb's copy keeps in-frame clones and lacks some. V and J calls and clone size are those listed in that table; D and trimming were worked out from the DNA. The table has 20,000 to 30,000 clones, 90% to 95% seen once. From germline, CDR1 is SGHAT and CDR2 FQNNGV. The CDR3 loop spans 14 amino acids. Trimming cost V 4 bases and J 4 bases, with 13 bases left between them. The genes are TRBV11-2 and TRBJ1-1; D gene uncertain. The sequencing sample was made of peripheral blood. The TCR was taken from a man between 65 and 85 years old with active COVID-19. The CDR3 here is CASSSGIELTEAFF. CDR3 DNA sequence: TGTGCCAGCAGCTCGGGAATTGAGCTCACTGAAGCTTTCTTT.